This T cell receptor beta chain was captured in a study of shared clonotypes between healthy human individuals. V was trimmed by 0 bases and J by 2 bases, leaving 8 bases between them. Germline V lookup: CDR1 SGHRS, CDR2 YFSETQ. CDR3 size: 14 residues. Some 92 million PBMCs went into genomic DNA for unsorted samples. Repertoires were generated with immunoSEQ multiplex PCR, while TCRdb's copy carries only in-frame clones and drops some. This sample carries about 470,000 clones, 75% to 85% of them seen once, and the ten largest clones take roughly 13%. This clonotype was obtained from a middle-aged woman in good health. Some clones in this sample may be carry-over from other donors' samples. Material for sequencing was PBMCs. The chain combines TRBV5-1 with TRBJ1-1; unclear D gene. The CDR3 nucleotides are TGCGCCAGCAGCTTGGAACCACCCAACACTGAAGCTTTCTTT. Translation gives CASSLEPPNTEAFF. Full variable domain (missing parts from reference TRBV5-1 and TRBJ1-1): KAGVTQTPRYLIKTRGQQVTLSCSPISGHRSVSWYQQTPGQGLQFLFEYFSETQRNKGNFPGRFSGRQFSNSRSEMNVSTLELGDSALYLCASSLEPPNTEAFFGQGTRLTVV.